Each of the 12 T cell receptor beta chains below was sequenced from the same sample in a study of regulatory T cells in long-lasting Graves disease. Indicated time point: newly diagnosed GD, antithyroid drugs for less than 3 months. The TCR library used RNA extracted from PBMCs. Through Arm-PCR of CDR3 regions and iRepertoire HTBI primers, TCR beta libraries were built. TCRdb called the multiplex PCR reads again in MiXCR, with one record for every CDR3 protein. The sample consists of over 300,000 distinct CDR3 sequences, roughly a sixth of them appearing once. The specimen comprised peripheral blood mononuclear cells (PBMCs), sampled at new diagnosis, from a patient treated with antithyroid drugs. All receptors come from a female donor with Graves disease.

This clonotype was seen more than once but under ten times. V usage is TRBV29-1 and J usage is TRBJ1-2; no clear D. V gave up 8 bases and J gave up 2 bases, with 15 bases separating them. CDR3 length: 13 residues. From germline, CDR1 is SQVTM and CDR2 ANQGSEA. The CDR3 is CSCLIGQNYGYTF. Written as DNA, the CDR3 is TGCAGCTGCCTTATCGGGCAGAACTATGGCTACACCTTC.

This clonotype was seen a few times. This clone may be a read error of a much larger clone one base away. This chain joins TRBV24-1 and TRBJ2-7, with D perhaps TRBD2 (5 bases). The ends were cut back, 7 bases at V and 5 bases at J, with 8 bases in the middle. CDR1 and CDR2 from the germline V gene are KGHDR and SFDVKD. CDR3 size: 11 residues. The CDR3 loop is CATSAGHEQYF. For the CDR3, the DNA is TGTGCCACCAGCGCGGGCCACGAGCAGTACTTC.

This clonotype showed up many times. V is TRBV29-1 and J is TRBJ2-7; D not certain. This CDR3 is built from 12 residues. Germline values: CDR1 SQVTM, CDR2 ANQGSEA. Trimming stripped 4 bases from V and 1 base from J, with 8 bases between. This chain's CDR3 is CSVVAESYEQYF. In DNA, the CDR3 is TGCAGCGTTGTGGCAGAATCCTACGAGCAGTACTTC.

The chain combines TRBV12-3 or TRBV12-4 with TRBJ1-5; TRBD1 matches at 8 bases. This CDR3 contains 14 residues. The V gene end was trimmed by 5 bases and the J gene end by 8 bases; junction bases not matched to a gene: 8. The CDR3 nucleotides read TGTGCCAGCAGTCCTAAACAGGGGGTGGAGCCCCAGCATTTT. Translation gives CASSPKQGVEPQHF.

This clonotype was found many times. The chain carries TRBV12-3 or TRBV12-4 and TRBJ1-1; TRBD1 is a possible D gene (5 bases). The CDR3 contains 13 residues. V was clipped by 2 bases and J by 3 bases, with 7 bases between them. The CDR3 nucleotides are TGTGCCAGCAGTTTAATGACAGACACTGAAGCTTTCTTT. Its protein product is CASSLMTDTEAFF.

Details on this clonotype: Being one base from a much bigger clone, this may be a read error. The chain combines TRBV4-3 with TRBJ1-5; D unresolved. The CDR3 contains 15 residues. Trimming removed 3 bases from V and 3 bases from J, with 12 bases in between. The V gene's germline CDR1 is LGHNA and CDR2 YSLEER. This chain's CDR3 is CASSQSDRHNQPQHF. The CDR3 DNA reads TGCGCCAGCAGCCAGTCAGACCGCCACAATCAGCCCCAGCATTTT.

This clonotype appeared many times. In DNA, the CDR3 is TGTGCCAGCAGTTTTCCCTCCAAGCACTTTCGAGGACAGCGCACAGATACGCAGTATTTT. Translation gives CASSFPSKHFRGQRTDTQYF. This rearrangement joins TRBV12-3 or TRBV12-4 to TRBJ2-3, with D possibly matching TRBD1 (6 bases). The germline V and J ends were trimmed by 3 bases and 1 base, with 26 bases remaining between them. The CDR3 has 20 residues.

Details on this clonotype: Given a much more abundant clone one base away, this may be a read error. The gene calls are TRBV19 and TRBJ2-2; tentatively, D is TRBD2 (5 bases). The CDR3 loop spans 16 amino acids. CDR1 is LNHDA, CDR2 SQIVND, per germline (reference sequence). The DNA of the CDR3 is TGTGCCAGTAGTATCCCTGTCCGGCGAGGCACCGGGGAGCTGCTTTTT. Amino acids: CASSIPVRRGTGELLF.

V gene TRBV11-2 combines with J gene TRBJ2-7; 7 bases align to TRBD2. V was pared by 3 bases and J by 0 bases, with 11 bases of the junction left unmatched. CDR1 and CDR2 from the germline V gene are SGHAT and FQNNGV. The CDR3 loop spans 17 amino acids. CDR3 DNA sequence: TGTGCCAGCAGCTTTGGGATCCCCGGGACTATCTCCTACGAGCAGTACTTC. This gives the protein CASSFGIPGTISYEQYF. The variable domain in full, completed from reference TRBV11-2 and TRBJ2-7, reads EAGVAQSPRYKIIEKRQSVAFWCNPISGHATLYWYQQILGQGPKLLIQFQNNGVVDDSQLPKDRFSAERLKGVDSTLKIQPAKLEDSAVYLCASSFGIPGTISYEQYFGPGTRLTVT.

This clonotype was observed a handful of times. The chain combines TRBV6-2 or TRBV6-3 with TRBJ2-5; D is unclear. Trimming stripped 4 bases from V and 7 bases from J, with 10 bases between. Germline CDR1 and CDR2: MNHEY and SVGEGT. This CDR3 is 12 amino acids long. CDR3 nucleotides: TGTGCCAGCAGTTCCCCGGGCGGGACCCAGTACTTC. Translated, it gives CASSSPGGTQYF.

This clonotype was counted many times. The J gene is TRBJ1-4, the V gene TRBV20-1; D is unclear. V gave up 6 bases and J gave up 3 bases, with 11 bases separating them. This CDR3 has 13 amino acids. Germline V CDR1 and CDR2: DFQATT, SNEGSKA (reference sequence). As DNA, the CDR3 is TGCAGTGCCAAACCCGCAGCTAATGAAAAACTGTTTTTT. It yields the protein CSAKPAANEKLFF.

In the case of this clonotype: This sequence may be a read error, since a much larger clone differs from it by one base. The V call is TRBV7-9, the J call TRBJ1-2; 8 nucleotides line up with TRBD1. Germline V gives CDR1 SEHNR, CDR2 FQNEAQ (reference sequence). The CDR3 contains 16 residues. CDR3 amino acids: CAGSPRNVDRDNGYTF. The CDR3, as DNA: TGTGCCGGCAGCCCGAGAAATGTGGACAGGGATAATGGCTACACCTTC. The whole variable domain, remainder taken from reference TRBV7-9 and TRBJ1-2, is DTGVSQNPRHKITKRGQNVTFRCDPISEHNRLYWYRQTLGQGPEFLTYFQNEAQLEKSRLLSDRFSAERPKGSFSTLEIQRTEQGDSAMYLCAGSPRNVDRDNGYTFGSGTRLTVV.